This entry describes one T cell receptor beta chain. The CDR3 covers 15 residues. V was trimmed by 0 bases and J by 0 bases, leaving 8 bases between them. Germline-derived CDR1 and CDR2 are SGHNT and YYREEE (reference sequence). TCRdb's table, derived via immunoSEQ multiplex PCR, lists solely in-frame clones and lacks some. The sample yields about 320,000 clones, approximately 86% seen once. The entry originates in a study of Ad26.COV2.S vaccination and SARS-CoV-2 variants. Specified treatment: roughly 19 received Ad26.COV2.S at low or high dose, single or two shots; a few received placebo; per-sample allocation not given. Samples were taken on day 63 after the first vaccine or placebo injection.

The receptor was isolated from a person between 18 and 65 years old who received the Ad26.COV2.S COVID-19 vaccine or a placebo. The chain combines TRBV5-4 with TRBJ2-3; D is uncertain. The sequencing used peripheral blood, collected in a trial of Ad26.COV2.S vaccine versus placebo. Here the CDR3 reads CASSLGFGSTDTQYF. The DNA of the CDR3 is TGTGCCAGCAGCTTGGGGTTCGGGAGCACAGATACGCAGTATTTT.